The subject of this entry is one T cell receptor beta chain. Antigen unknown. The data originate from a study of cytomegalovirus exposure and HLA in healthy donors. General study results and limits: CMV antigen specificity was confirmed in vitro for a few CMV-associated chains. A previous analysis found most TCR beta V segments productive roughly 90% or roughly 30% of the time.

Germline CDR1 MNHEY, CDR2 SVGAGI. CDR3 length equals 11 residues. V gave up 6 bases and J gave up 6 bases, with 9 bases separating them. PCR was performed using 60 Vbeta and 13 Jbeta primers. As processed by the authors: In a later analysis, 75 million to 85 million unique TCR beta chains included roughly 11 million shared by two or more donors. Profiling relied on immunoSEQ multiplex PCR, and the TCRdb table lists in-frame clones only, not all of them. Clone size and the V and J calls come from that table; the DNA yielded D and trimming. Seen here are under 150,000 clones, about four fifths observed once, and the top ten hold around 3.9%.

This chain uses TRBV6-5 with TRBJ2-7, with TRBD1 as a possible D gene (6 bases). The sequence derives from a man aged 35-49 years in good health and CMV-seropositive. Material for sequencing was PBMCs. The CDR3 spells CASSQGREQYF. The DNA for the CDR3 is TGTGCCAGCAGCCAGGGGCGCGAGCAGTACTTC.